Detailed here is one TCR beta chain. This CDR3 has 14 amino acids. V was clipped by 3 bases and J by 8 bases, with 11 bases between them. CDR1 and CDR2 (germline): ENHRY, SYGVKD. This entry belongs to a study of blood T cell repertoires in COVID-19. On the study more broadly: The analysed material was cDNA or gDNA that came from T cells, B-cell-depleted T cells, or PBMCs.

How the authors handled the data: Estimation of nucleated cell counts was performed using reference gene primer amplification. This table comes from immunoSEQ multiplex PCR, and its TCRdb copy is limited to in-frame clones, with some not included. The V and J calls and clone size are taken from that table; D and trimming were inferred from the DNA. The sample contains 95,000 to 100,000 clones, approximately 84% of which appear only once. This TCR was recovered from a woman in her fifties or sixties with acute or convalescent COVID-19. The V and J genes are TRBV10-3 and TRBJ1-6; no clear D. The sample was peripheral blood. CDR3 amino acids: CAISEGFGDSPLHF. Here the CDR3 DNA reads TGTGCCATCAGTGAAGGGTTCGGGGATTCACCCCTCCACTTT.